Listed below are T cell receptor beta chains from one sample, sequenced in a study of T-cell memory formation after mild COVID-19. TCRdb re-derived calls from the 5' RACE reads in MiXCR, one entry per CDR3 protein. This table holds 160,000 or so distinct CDR3 sequences, 30% to 35% found once. Sequencing used PBMCs or a T cell subset sorted from them (not recorded which). The receptors shown here come from an adult woman who had mild COVID-19 (a few samples of this study predate the infection). Cell type and time point are not known. Both conserved end residues are part of each CDR3. The order of the fields is J gene, D gene, V gene, clone size, CDR3 protein, CDR3 DNA. A D gene is named only where the DNA matches it firmly. Clone size is given for some rows only: seen once, a few or many times, or a class if the clone is expanded.

j_gene: TRBJ1-1; d_gene: TRBD1; v_gene: TRBV4-1; abundance: -; CDR3aa: CASSQGEGRGAEAFF; CDR3nt: TGCGCCAGCAGCCAAGGAGAGGGCAGGGGGGCTGAAGCTTTCTTT
j_gene: TRBJ2-3; d_gene: TRBD1; v_gene: TRBV6-2/TRBV6-3; abundance: -; CDR3aa: CASSYPGQGADTQYF; CDR3nt: TGTGCCAGCAGTTATCCGGGACAGGGCGCAGATACGCAGTATTTT
j_gene: TRBJ2-2; d_gene: TRBD1; v_gene: TRBV24-1; abundance: -; CDR3aa: CATSDRDSYTGELFF; CDR3nt: TGTGCCACCAGTGACCGGGACAGTTACACCGGGGAGCTGTTTTTT
j_gene: TRBJ2-7; d_gene: TRBD1; v_gene: TRBV4-3; abundance: few; CDR3aa: CASSRSGTGTREQYF; CDR3nt: TGCGCCAGCAGCCGATCCGGGACAGGTACTCGCGAGCAGTACTTC
j_gene: TRBJ1-5; d_gene: -; v_gene: TRBV29-1; abundance: few; CDR3aa: CSVDQGLGQPQHF; CDR3nt: TGCAGCGTTGACCAGGGGCTGGGCCAGCCCCAGCATTTT
j_gene: TRBJ1-1; d_gene: TRBD1; v_gene: TRBV7-8; abundance: few; CDR3aa: CASSAGQGLNTEAFF; CDR3nt: TGTGCCAGCAGCGCGGGACAGGGTTTGAACACTGAAGCTTTCTTT
j_gene: TRBJ2-7; d_gene: -; v_gene: TRBV24-1; abundance: -; CDR3aa: CATSVGGGASYEQYF; CDR3nt: TGTGCCACCAGTGTCGGAGGGGGTGCCTCCTACGAGCAGTACTTC
j_gene: TRBJ2-5; d_gene: -; v_gene: TRBV5-1; abundance: few; CDR3aa: CASSLGAGEKTQYF; CDR3nt: TGCGCCAGCAGCTTGGGGGCAGGAGAAAAGACCCAGTACTTC
j_gene: TRBJ2-1; d_gene: TRBD2; v_gene: TRBV9; abundance: few; CDR3aa: CASSVLAGNYNEQFF; CDR3nt: TGTGCCAGCAGCGTCCTAGCGGGAAACTACAATGAGCAGTTCTTC
j_gene: TRBJ1-5; d_gene: -; v_gene: TRBV4-2; abundance: -; CDR3aa: CASSQEGTDGWAQHF; CDR3nt: TGTGCCAGCAGCCAAGAGGGGACCGACGGATGGGCCCAGCATTTT
j_gene: TRBJ1-2; d_gene: TRBD1; v_gene: TRBV9; abundance: -; CDR3aa: CASTITGEGYGYTF; CDR3nt: TGTGCCAGCACCATCACAGGGGAGGGGTATGGCTACACCTTC
j_gene: TRBJ2-7; d_gene: -; v_gene: TRBV21-1; abundance: -; CDR3aa: CASSPTGGTGRSEQYF; CDR3nt: TGTGCCAGCAGCCCTACAGGAGGGACAGGGCGAAGCGAGCAGTACTTC
j_gene: TRBJ2-3; d_gene: TRBD2; v_gene: TRBV24-1; abundance: few; CDR3aa: CATSDRREGADTQYF; CDR3nt: TGTGCCACCAGTGACAGGAGGGAGGGCGCAGATACGCAGTATTTT
j_gene: TRBJ2-1; d_gene: -; v_gene: TRBV5-1; abundance: few; CDR3aa: CASSLLQGTYNEQFF; CDR3nt: TGCGCCAGCAGCTTGTTGCAGGGGACCTACAATGAGCAGTTCTTC
j_gene: TRBJ1-5; d_gene: TRBD1; v_gene: TRBV7-3; abundance: -; CDR3aa: CASSLDRVGNQPQHF; CDR3nt: TGTGCCAGCAGCCTAGACAGGGTTGGCAATCAGCCCCAGCATTTT
j_gene: TRBJ2-1; d_gene: -; v_gene: TRBV7-8; abundance: few; CDR3aa: CASSLVQSGGSRNEQFF; CDR3nt: TGTGCCAGCAGCTTAGTACAATCTGGGGGGTCGAGGAATGAGCAGTTCTTC
j_gene: TRBJ1-2; d_gene: -; v_gene: TRBV27; abundance: -; CDR3aa: CASAGVNYGYTF; CDR3nt: TGTGCCAGTGCGGGCGTGAACTATGGCTACACCTTC
j_gene: TRBJ2-1; d_gene: TRBD1; v_gene: TRBV12-3/TRBV12-4; abundance: many; CDR3aa: CASSPGTGGNEQFF; CDR3nt: TGTGCCAGCAGTCCCGGGACAGGGGGTAATGAGCAGTTCTTC
j_gene: TRBJ2-1; d_gene: TRBD2; v_gene: TRBV6-5; abundance: -; CDR3aa: CASSYSGTSNEQFF; CDR3nt: TGTGCCAGCAGTTACTCCGGGACTAGCAATGAGCAGTTCTTC
j_gene: TRBJ2-7; d_gene: -; v_gene: TRBV19; abundance: few; CDR3aa: CASSTGASSYEQYF; CDR3nt: TGTGCCAGTAGCACCGGGGCTAGCTCCTACGAGCAGTACTTC
j_gene: TRBJ2-2; d_gene: TRBD2; v_gene: TRBV14; abundance: few; CDR3aa: CASSHSGRPRPGELFF; CDR3nt: TGTGCCAGCAGCCACAGCGGGAGGCCCCGCCCGGGGGAGCTGTTTTTT
j_gene: TRBJ2-7; d_gene: -; v_gene: TRBV12-3/TRBV12-4; abundance: many; CDR3aa: CASSSPGAYEQYF; CDR3nt: TGTGCCAGCAGTTCCCCAGGGGCCTACGAGCAGTACTTC
j_gene: TRBJ1-4; d_gene: TRBD1; v_gene: TRBV18; abundance: -; CDR3aa: CASSPGQGGTNEKLFF; CDR3nt: TGTGCCAGCTCACCAGGACAGGGAGGAACTAATGAAAAACTGTTTTTT
j_gene: TRBJ2-4; d_gene: -; v_gene: TRBV6-4; abundance: -; CDR3aa: CASSLGLAKNIQYF; CDR3nt: TGTGCCAGCAGTTTGGGACTAGCCAAAAACATTCAGTACTTC
j_gene: TRBJ2-1; d_gene: TRBD2; v_gene: TRBV19; abundance: -; CDR3aa: CASSIDQLGLAGNEQFF; CDR3nt: TGTGCCAGTAGTATAGACCAACTCGGACTAGCTGGCAATGAGCAGTTCTTC
j_gene: TRBJ2-2; d_gene: -; v_gene: TRBV11-1; abundance: -; CDR3aa: CASSLSTANTGELFF; CDR3nt: TGTGCCAGCAGCTTATCGACCGCGAACACCGGGGAGCTGTTTTTT
j_gene: TRBJ1-1; d_gene: -; v_gene: TRBV14; abundance: few; CDR3aa: CASSQGMGVGTEAFF; CDR3nt: TGTGCCAGCAGCCAAGGGATGGGGGTAGGCACTGAAGCTTTCTTT
j_gene: TRBJ2-3; d_gene: -; v_gene: TRBV7-2; abundance: -; CDR3aa: CASSLGAGTTDTQYF; CDR3nt: TGTGCCAGCAGCTTAGGGGCAGGGACGACAGATACGCAGTATTTT
j_gene: TRBJ1-2; d_gene: -; v_gene: TRBV5-4; abundance: -; CDR3aa: CASSLRTIYGYTF; CDR3nt: TGTGCCAGCAGCTTGCGGACAATCTATGGCTACACCTTC
j_gene: TRBJ2-2; d_gene: TRBD1; v_gene: TRBV5-1; abundance: -; CDR3aa: CASSAKQGAIGGELFF; CDR3nt: TGCGCCAGCAGCGCCAAACAGGGGGCGATAGGCGGGGAGCTGTTTTTT
j_gene: TRBJ2-7; d_gene: -; v_gene: TRBV6-1; abundance: few; CDR3aa: CASSEAETYEQYF; CDR3nt: TGTGCCAGCAGCGAAGCGGAGACCTACGAGCAGTACTTC
j_gene: TRBJ2-7; d_gene: TRBD1; v_gene: TRBV24-1; abundance: -; CDR3aa: CATSWGQGPYEQYF; CDR3nt: TGTGCCACCAGTTGGGGACAGGGACCTTACGAGCAGTACTTC
j_gene: TRBJ1-1; d_gene: -; v_gene: TRBV4-1; abundance: -; CDR3aa: CASSHTAGRVNTEAFF; CDR3nt: TGCGCCAGCAGCCACACCGCGGGACGGGTGAACACTGAAGCTTTCTTT
j_gene: TRBJ2-1; d_gene: TRBD1; v_gene: TRBV9; abundance: few; CDR3aa: CASSASGQGGSLNEQFF; CDR3nt: TGTGCCAGCAGCGCCTCGGGACAGGGTGGAAGTCTCAATGAGCAGTTCTTC
j_gene: TRBJ2-1; d_gene: -; v_gene: TRBV5-1; abundance: few; CDR3aa: CASSAVSLGEQFF; CDR3nt: TGCGCCAGCAGCGCGGTTTCACTCGGTGAGCAGTTCTTC
j_gene: TRBJ2-3; d_gene: TRBD2; v_gene: TRBV5-1; abundance: -; CDR3aa: CASSSGLAGLGTDTQYF; CDR3nt: TGCGCCAGCAGCTCCGGACTAGCGGGGTTAGGCACAGATACGCAGTATTTT
j_gene: TRBJ2-3; d_gene: TRBD2; v_gene: TRBV7-7; abundance: -; CDR3aa: CASSPTGLTTDTQYF; CDR3nt: TGTGCCAGCAGTCCGACGGGACTAACCACAGATACGCAGTATTTT
j_gene: TRBJ2-5; d_gene: TRBD1; v_gene: TRBV18; abundance: -; CDR3aa: CASSGQGQETQYF; CDR3nt: TGTGCCAGCTCCGGACAGGGCCAAGAGACCCAGTACTTC
j_gene: TRBJ2-7; d_gene: -; v_gene: TRBV20-1; abundance: -; CDR3aa: CSASRPGLRLTYEQYF; CDR3nt: TGCAGTGCTAGTCGACCGGGACTCAGACTGACCTACGAGCAGTACTTC
j_gene: TRBJ1-4; d_gene: -; v_gene: TRBV9; abundance: -; CDR3aa: CASSVGHGMNEKLFF; CDR3nt: TGTGCCAGCAGCGTAGGTCACGGGATGAATGAAAAACTGTTTTTT
j_gene: TRBJ2-1; d_gene: -; v_gene: TRBV29-1; abundance: -; CDR3aa: CSARPLLSYNEQFF; CDR3nt: TGCAGCGCCCGACCCTTGCTCTCCTACAATGAGCAGTTCTTC
j_gene: TRBJ2-7; d_gene: -; v_gene: TRBV6-6; abundance: few; CDR3aa: CASGVAYEQYF; CDR3nt: TGTGCCAGCGGAGTGGCCTACGAGCAGTACTTC
j_gene: TRBJ2-1; d_gene: TRBD2; v_gene: TRBV20-1; abundance: few; CDR3aa: CSARDFSGGAYNEQFF; CDR3nt: TGCAGTGCTAGAGATTTTTCGGGGGGGGCATACAATGAGCAGTTCTTC
j_gene: TRBJ2-3; d_gene: -; v_gene: TRBV18; abundance: many; CDR3aa: CASSPGDTQYF; CDR3nt: TGTGCCAGCTCACCAGGGGATACGCAGTATTTT
j_gene: TRBJ1-5; d_gene: -; v_gene: TRBV5-1; abundance: few; CDR3aa: CASSLEGISNQPQHF; CDR3nt: TGCGCCAGCAGCTTGGAAGGCATCAGCAATCAGCCCCAGCATTTT
j_gene: TRBJ2-3; d_gene: -; v_gene: TRBV6-1; abundance: few; CDR3aa: CASSELGSTDTQYF; CDR3nt: TGTGCCAGCAGTGAGTTGGGGAGCACAGATACGCAGTATTTT